The 21 T cell receptor beta chains below all came from one sample that was sequenced in a study of blood T cells in healthy people across ages. A sample-barcoded 5' primer and a J-beta primer mix were used in a second PCR of roughly 6 to 11 cycles. TCRdb re-derived calls from the 5' RACE reads in MiXCR, one entry per CDR3 protein. The sample holds fewer than 700,000 distinct CDR3 sequences, about 45% seen once. Sequencing was performed on blood. All receptors come from a man at least 80 years old in good health.

The rearrangement joins TRBV25-1 to TRBJ2-1; possibly TRBD1 for D (7 bases). The length of the CDR3 is 15 residues. V dropped 3 bases and J dropped 3 bases, with 12 bases sitting between them. The germline CDR1 and CDR2 sequences are MGHDK and SYGVNS. The DNA of the CDR3 is TGTGCCAGCAGTGATTGGCAGGGGGGCTACAATGAGCAGTTCTTC. It codes for CASSDWQGGYNEQFF.

The rearrangement uses TRBV6-2 or TRBV6-3 and TRBJ1-5; no clear D. V gave up 5 bases and J gave up 1 base, with 12 bases separating them. The V gene's germline CDR1 is MNHEY and CDR2 SVGEGT. The CDR3 has 15 amino acids. Here the CDR3 reads CASSQQDKSNQPQHF. Here the CDR3 DNA reads TGTGCCAGCAGTCAGCAAGACAAAAGCAATCAGCCCCAGCATTTT.

This clonotype came up a few times. The chain has TRBV7-2 and TRBJ2-5; tentatively, D is TRBD2 (6 bases). Trimming cost V 7 bases and J 3 bases, with 12 bases left between them. The CDR3 is made up of 13 amino acids. The germline gives CDR1 SGHTA, CDR2 FQGNSA. CDR3 residues: CASTWDFKETQYF. CDR3 nucleotides: TGTGCCAGCACCTGGGACTTTAAAGAGACCCAGTACTTC. Supplemented by reference TRBV7-2 and TRBJ2-5, the full variable domain reads GAGVSQSPSNKVTEKGKDVELRCDPISGHTALYWYRQSLGQGLEFLIYFQGNSAPDKSGLPSDRFSAERTGGSVSTLTIQRTQQEDSAVYLCASTWDFKETQYFGPGTRLLVL.

The chain recombines TRBV28 with TRBJ2-1; either TRBD1 or TRBD2 may supply D (7 bases each). The CDR3 has 15 amino acids. Germline V gene lookup returns CDR1 MDHEN and CDR2 SYDVKM. Trimming stripped 6 bases from V and 4 bases from J, with 16 bases between. The CDR3 is CASRSQGRGYNEQFF. In DNA form, the CDR3 reads TGTGCCAGCAGGTCACAGGGGAGGGGATACAATGAGCAGTTCTTC.

This clonotype has a handful of counts. V gene TRBV29-1 combines with J gene TRBJ2-1; D is unclear. Germline V gene data show CDR1 as SQVTM and CDR2 as ANQGSEA. This CDR3 has 12 amino acids. Deletions cut 3 bases from V and 5 bases from J, with 8 bases between. The CDR3: CSVDPNHNEQFF. DNA of the CDR3: TGCAGCGTTGACCCCAACCACAATGAGCAGTTCTTC.

This sequence joins TRBV14 and TRBJ1-2; perhaps TRBD1 as D (6 bases). Per germline, CDR1 SGHDN and CDR2 FVKESK. Trimming removed 1 base at V and 4 bases at J, with 10 bases between. The CDR3 consists of 14 residues. In nucleotides, the CDR3 is TGTGCCAGCAGCCAAGCGGGGGGCGGCTATGGCTACACCTTC. Amino acids: CASSQAGGGYGYTF.

This clonotype has a handful of counts. The chain joins TRBV7-9 to TRBJ2-7; D unclear. This CDR3 has 15 amino acids. With 4 bases removed from V and 3 bases from J, the gap between germline ends came to 16 bases. Germline V gives CDR1 SEHNR, CDR2 FQNEAQ (reference sequence). In DNA form, the CDR3 reads TGTGCCAGCAGCTCCTCGGCATCGGCGATCTACGAGCAGTACTTC. As protein: CASSSSASAIYEQYF.

This clonotype was counted between two and nine times. The chain is built from TRBV20-1 and TRBJ2-7; 9 nucleotides line up with TRBD1. With 5 bases clipped from V and 2 bases from J, the junction kept 7 bases outside the gene matches. The CDR3 consists of 14 residues. Germline assignment: CDR1 DFQATT and CDR2 SNEGSKA (reference sequence). In DNA form, the CDR3 reads TGCAGTGCTTCGGACAGGGGAAGAACCTACGAGCAGTACTTC. Encoded protein: CSASDRGRTYEQYF.

The table lists this clonotype with a few counts. This chain connects TRBV7-2 to TRBJ2-7; D is possibly TRBD1 or TRBD2 (5 bases each). This CDR3 has 16 residues. Germline loops: CDR1 SGHTA, CDR2 FQGNSA. The V and J ends lost 1 base and 9 bases respectively, with 22 bases between them. CDR3 sequence (DNA): TGTGCCAGCAGCTTAGTGTCTAACGGGGCGCGAGGAGGGCAGTACTTC. Amino acid sequence: CASSLVSNGARGGQYF.

The chain is built from TRBV20-1 and TRBJ2-7; 7 bases fit TRBD1. V was pared by 0 bases and J by 3 bases, with 8 bases of the junction left unmatched. Germline V CDR1 and CDR2: DFQATT, SNEGSKA (reference sequence). The CDR3 consists of 15 residues. CDR3 sequence: CSARDRQGGLYEQYF. As DNA, the CDR3 is TGCAGTGCTAGAGATCGACAGGGTGGGCTCTACGAGCAGTACTTC.

The J gene is TRBJ1-2, the V gene TRBV5-1, with D perhaps TRBD1 (6 bases). The CDR3 runs to 14 residues. CDR1 and CDR2 (germline): SGHRS, YFSETQ. Trimming took off 0 bases at V and 7 bases at J, with 13 bases between the two ends. The CDR3 DNA reads as TGCGCCAGCAGCTTGGGACAGGCGGCACGTGGCTACACCTTC. Residues: CASSLGQAARGYTF.

This clonotype was observed a few times. This sequence joins TRBV7-2 and TRBJ1-6; the D is unclear. With 2 bases removed from V and 7 bases from J, the gap between germline ends came to 6 bases. This CDR3 region has 13 residues. Germline-derived CDR1 and CDR2 are SGHTA and FQGNSA. The CDR3 region is CASSLLANSPLHF. The CDR3 nucleotides read TGTGCCAGCAGCTTATTGGCAAATTCACCCCTCCACTTT.

In its sample, this clonotype was seen once. The V call is TRBV20-1, the J call TRBJ2-7; either TRBD1 or TRBD2 may supply D (5 bases each). Germline loops: CDR1 DFQATT, CDR2 SNEGSKA (reference sequence). Trimming shortened V by 5 bases and J by 0 bases, and 23 bases separated the two germline ends. CDR3 length: 17 residues. CDR3: CSARSRDGGSPSYEQYF. CDR3 sequence (DNA): TGCAGTGCTCGTTCTAGGGACGGCGGATCTCCCTCCTACGAGCAGTACTTC.

The genes are TRBV7-2 and TRBJ2-7; the D gene is possibly TRBD2 (6 bases). The CDR3 length is 13 residues. V shed 2 bases and J shed 3 bases, with 8 bases lying between them. Germline loops: CDR1 SGHTA, CDR2 FQGNSA. CDR3 coding DNA: TGTGCCAGCAGCTTAAACGGGGGCTACGAGCAGTACTTC. Translating gives CASSLNGGYEQYF.

This chain connects TRBV9 to TRBJ2-1; D is possibly TRBD2 (7 bases). The V gene lost 0 bases and the J gene lost 2 bases, with 12 bases spanning the gap. The CDR3 runs 16 residues. CDR1 and CDR2 (germline): SGDLS, YYNGEE. The CDR3 is CASSVVGGEPYNEQFF. The CDR3, as DNA: TGTGCCAGCAGCGTAGTAGGGGGGGAACCCTACAATGAGCAGTTCTTC.

This clonotype appeared a single time. CDR3 sequence: CSAREPGSTEAFF. For the CDR3, the DNA is TGCAGTGCTAGAGAGCCGGGCAGCACTGAAGCTTTCTTT. The rearrangement uses TRBV20-1 and TRBJ1-1; D is uncertain. The CDR3 spans 13 residues. From germline, CDR1 is DFQATT and CDR2 SNEGSKA (reference sequence). Trimming cost V 0 bases and J 4 bases, with 9 bases left between them.

The chain links TRBV3-1 to TRBJ2-1, with 12 bases aligning to TRBD2. Germline V gene lookup returns CDR1 LGHDT and CDR2 YNNKEL (reference sequence). J was trimmed by 7 bases and V by 1 base; bases with no gene match: 2. CDR3 length equals 15 residues. The CDR3 protein is CASSQATSGSNEQFF. The CDR3 DNA reads as TGTGCCAGCAGCCAAGCGACTAGCGGGAGTAATGAGCAGTTCTTC.

The CDR3 DNA reads as TGCAGTGCTAGAGGCCAAACCGGGACAGGGCAGTACTTC. Its protein product is CSARGQTGTGQYF. The chain is built from TRBV20-1 and TRBJ2-5; TRBD1 aligns across 9 bases. Germline CDR1 reads DFQATT; CDR2 reads SNEGSKA (reference sequence). V lost 1 base and J lost 11; bases outside the gene matches: 8. The CDR3 is 13 amino acids.

The V call is TRBV6-6, the J call TRBJ1-2; maybe TRBD1 (6 bases). From germline, CDR1 is MNHNY and CDR2 SVGAGI (reference sequence). This CDR3 contains 13 residues. V was trimmed by 11 bases and J by 4 bases, leaving 17 bases between them. The CDR3 coding sequence is TGTGCCGGAAGGTCAGGGGCGGCCTATGGCTACACCTTC. It codes for CAGRSGAAYGYTF.

The chain links TRBV20-1 to TRBJ2-3; 8 bases align to TRBD2. The CDR3 contains 13 residues. V shed 3 bases, J shed 5 bases, and the junction held 4 bases outside the gene matches. Germline CDR1 reads DFQATT; CDR2 reads SNEGSKA (reference sequence). This CDR3 is CSASFRGGDTQYF. The CDR3 region has the DNA TGCAGTGCTAGCTTCCGGGGGGGAGATACGCAGTATTTT.

In its sample, this clonotype was seen a few times. The chain joins TRBV12-3 or TRBV12-4 to TRBJ1-5, with TRBD1 identical over 8 bases. The CDR3 consists of 15 residues. The junction had 6 bases not matched to a gene; V was cut back by 5 bases and J by 3 bases. The CDR3 sequence is CASSSQGAVNQPQHF. The CDR3 nucleotides are TGTGCCAGCAGTAGCCAGGGGGCTGTCAATCAGCCCCAGCATTTT.